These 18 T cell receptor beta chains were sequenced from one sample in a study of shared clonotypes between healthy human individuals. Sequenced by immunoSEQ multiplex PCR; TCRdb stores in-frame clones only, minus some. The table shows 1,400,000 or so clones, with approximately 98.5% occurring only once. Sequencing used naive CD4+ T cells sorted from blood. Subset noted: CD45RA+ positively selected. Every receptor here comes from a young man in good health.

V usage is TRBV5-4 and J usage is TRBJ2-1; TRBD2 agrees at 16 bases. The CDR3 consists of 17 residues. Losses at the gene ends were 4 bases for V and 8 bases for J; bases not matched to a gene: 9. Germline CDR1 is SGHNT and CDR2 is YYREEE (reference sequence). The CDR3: CASSGTSGRAMSYEQFF. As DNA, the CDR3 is TGTGCCAGCAGCGGGACTAGCGGGAGGGCAATGTCGTATGAGCAGTTCTTC.

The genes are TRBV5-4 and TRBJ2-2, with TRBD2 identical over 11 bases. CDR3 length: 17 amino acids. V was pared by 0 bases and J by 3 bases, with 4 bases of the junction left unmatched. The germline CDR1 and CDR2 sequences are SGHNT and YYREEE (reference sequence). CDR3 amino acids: CASSLAPSGRYTGELFF. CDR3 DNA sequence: TGTGCCAGCAGCTTGGCCCCTAGCGGGAGGTACACCGGGGAGCTGTTTTTT.

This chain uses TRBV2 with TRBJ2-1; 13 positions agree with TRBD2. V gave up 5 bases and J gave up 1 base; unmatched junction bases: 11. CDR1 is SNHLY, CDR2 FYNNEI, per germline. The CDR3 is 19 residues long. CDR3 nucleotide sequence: TGTGCCAGCAGTCGTTACACTAGCGGGAGGGCCAGGTCCTACAATGAGCAGTTCTTC. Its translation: CASSRYTSGRARSYNEQFF.

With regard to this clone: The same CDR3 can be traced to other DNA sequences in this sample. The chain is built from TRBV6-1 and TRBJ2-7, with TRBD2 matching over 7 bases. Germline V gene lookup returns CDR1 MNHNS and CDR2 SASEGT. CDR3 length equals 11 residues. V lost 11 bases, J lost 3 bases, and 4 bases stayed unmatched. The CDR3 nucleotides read TGTGCCTCCCGGGGGGTCTACGAGCAGTACTTC. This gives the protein CASRGVYEQYF.

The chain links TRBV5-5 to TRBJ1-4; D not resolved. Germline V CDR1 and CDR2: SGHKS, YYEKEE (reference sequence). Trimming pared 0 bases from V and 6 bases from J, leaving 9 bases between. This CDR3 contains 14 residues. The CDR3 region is CASSLGGGDEKLFF. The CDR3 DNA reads TGTGCCAGCAGCTTGGGCGGCGGGGATGAAAAACTGTTTTTT.

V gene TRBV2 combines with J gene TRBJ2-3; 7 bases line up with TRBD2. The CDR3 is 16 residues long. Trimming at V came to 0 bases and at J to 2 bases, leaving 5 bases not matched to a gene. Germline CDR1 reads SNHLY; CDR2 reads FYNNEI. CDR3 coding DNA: TGTGCCAGCAGTGAAGCGGGGGGGTCCCTCACAGATACGCAGTATTTT. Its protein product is CASSEAGGSLTDTQYF.

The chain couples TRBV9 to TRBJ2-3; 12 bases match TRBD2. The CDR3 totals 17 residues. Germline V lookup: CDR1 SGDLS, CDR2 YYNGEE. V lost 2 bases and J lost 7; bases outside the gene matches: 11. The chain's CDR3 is CASSVASGRAGTNTQYF. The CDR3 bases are TGTGCCAGCAGCGTCGCTAGCGGGAGGGCCGGCACGAATACGCAGTATTTT.

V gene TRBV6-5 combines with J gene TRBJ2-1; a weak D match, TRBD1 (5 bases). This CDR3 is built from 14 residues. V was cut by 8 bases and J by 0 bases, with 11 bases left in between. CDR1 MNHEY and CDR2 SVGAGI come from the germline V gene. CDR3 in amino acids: CASARQSSYNEQFF. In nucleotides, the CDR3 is TGTGCCAGCGCCCGACAGTCCTCCTACAATGAGCAGTTCTTC.

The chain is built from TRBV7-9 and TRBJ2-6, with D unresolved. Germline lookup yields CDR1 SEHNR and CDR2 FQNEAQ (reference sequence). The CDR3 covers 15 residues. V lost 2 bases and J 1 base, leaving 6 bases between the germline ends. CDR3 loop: CASSLSLSGANVLTF. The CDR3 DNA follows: TGTGCCAGCAGCTTATCCTTATCTGGGGCCAACGTCCTGACTTTC.

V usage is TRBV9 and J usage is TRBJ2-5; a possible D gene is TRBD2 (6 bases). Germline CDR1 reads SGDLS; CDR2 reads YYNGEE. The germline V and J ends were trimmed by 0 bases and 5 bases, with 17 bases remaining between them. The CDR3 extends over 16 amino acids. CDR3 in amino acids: CASSVGGHRGMETQYF. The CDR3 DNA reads TGTGCCAGCAGCGTAGGAGGTCATCGGGGGATGGAGACCCAGTACTTC.

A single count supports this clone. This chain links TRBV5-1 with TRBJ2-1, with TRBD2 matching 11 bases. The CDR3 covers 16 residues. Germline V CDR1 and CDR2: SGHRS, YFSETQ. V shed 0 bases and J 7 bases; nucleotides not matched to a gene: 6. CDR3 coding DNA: TGCGCCAGCAGCTTGGCCCTAGCGGGAGGTTTTAATGAGCAGTTCTTC. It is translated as CASSLALAGGFNEQFF.

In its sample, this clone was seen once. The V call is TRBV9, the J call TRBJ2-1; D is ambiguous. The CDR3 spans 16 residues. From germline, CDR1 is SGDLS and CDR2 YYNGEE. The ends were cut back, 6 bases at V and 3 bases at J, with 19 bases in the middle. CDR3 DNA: TGTGCCAGCACGTTGTCCCCCTTAGGAAGCTACAATGAGCAGTTCTTC. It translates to CASTLSPLGSYNEQFF.

The DNA for the CDR3 is TGTGCCAGCAGTTTATCCCTCAGGGAAAGAGACTACGAGCAGTACTTC. Its protein product is CASSLSLRERDYEQYF. This chain connects TRBV28 to TRBJ2-7; weak D call: TRBD1 (5 bases). The CDR3 loop spans 16 amino acids. Trimming pared 1 base from V and 3 bases from J, leaving 16 bases between. CDR1 and CDR2 from the germline V gene are MDHEN and SYDVKM.

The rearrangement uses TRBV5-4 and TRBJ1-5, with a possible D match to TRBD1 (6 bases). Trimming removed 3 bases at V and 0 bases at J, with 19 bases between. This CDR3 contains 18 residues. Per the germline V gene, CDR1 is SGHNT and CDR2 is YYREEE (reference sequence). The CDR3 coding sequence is TGTGCCAGCAGCTGGGGGGGCAAGTTAATTGATAGCAATCAGCCCCAGCATTTT. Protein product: CASSWGGKLIDSNQPQHF. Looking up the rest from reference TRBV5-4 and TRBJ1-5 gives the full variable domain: ETGVTQSPTHLIKTRGQQVTLRCSSQSGHNTVSWYQQALGQGPQFIFQYYREEENGRGNFPPRFSGLQFPNYSSELNVNALELDDSALYLCASSWGGKLIDSNQPQHFGDGTRLSIL.

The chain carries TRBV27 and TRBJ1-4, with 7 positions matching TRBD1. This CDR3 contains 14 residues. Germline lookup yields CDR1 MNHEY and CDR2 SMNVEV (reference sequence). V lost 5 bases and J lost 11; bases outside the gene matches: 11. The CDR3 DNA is TGTGCCAGCAGTCCAGGGAACAGGGGTAATAAACTGTTTTTT. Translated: CASSPGNRGNKLFF. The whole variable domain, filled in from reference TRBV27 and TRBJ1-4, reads EAQVTQNPRYLITVTGKKLTVTCSQNMNHEYMSWYRQDPGLGLRQIYYSMNVEVTDKGDVPEGYKVSRKEKRNFPLILESPSPNQTSLYFCASSPGNRGNKLFFGSGTQLSVL.

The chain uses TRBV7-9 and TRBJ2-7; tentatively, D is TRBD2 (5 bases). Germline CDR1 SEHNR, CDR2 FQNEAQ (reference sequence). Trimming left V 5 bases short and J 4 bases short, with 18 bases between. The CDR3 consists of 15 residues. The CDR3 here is CASSGRGAAVYEQYF. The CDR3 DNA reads TGTGCCAGCAGCGGACGGGGAGCCGCGGTGTACGAGCAGTACTTC.

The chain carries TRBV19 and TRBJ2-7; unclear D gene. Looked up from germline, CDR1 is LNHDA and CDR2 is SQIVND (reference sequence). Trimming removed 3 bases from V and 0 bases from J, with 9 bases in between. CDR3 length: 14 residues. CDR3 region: CASSIWTDSYEQYF. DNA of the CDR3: TGTGCCAGTAGTATTTGGACGGACTCCTACGAGCAGTACTTC.

CDR3 amino acids: CASSFSGTGRNEKLFF. The CDR3, as DNA: TGCGCCAGCAGCTTTTCCGGGACAGGGAGAAATGAAAAACTGTTTTTT. The chain employs TRBV5-1 and TRBJ1-4, with 9 nucleotides matching TRBD1. V gave up 2 bases and J gave up 5 bases; unmatched junction bases: 7. CDR1 and CDR2 (germline): SGHRS, YFSETQ. This CDR3 comprises 16 residues.